What follows are 30 T cell receptor beta chains derived from one specimen sequenced in a study of T cell responses to AZD1222 COVID-19 vaccine. Assay used: immunoSEQ multiplex PCR; TCRdb lists only in-frame clones, some missing. The sample comprises around 73,000 clones, roughly 89% of which are singletons, and 9% to 9.5% rests with the top ten. Sequencing used peripheral blood, obtained 28 days after the second AZD1222 dose. These receptors were taken from an adult who received the AZD1222 COVID-19 vaccine.

V gene TRBV7-9 combines with J gene TRBJ1-2; D is unresolved. Germline V gene sequence: CDR1 SEHNR, CDR2 FQNEAQ (reference sequence). This CDR3 contains 16 residues. Between the trimmed V and J ends, which lost 1 base and 3 bases, there was a span of 15 bases. The CDR3 spells CASSLGVGIGYYGYTF. Written as DNA, the CDR3 is TGTGCCAGCAGCTTAGGGGTGGGAATCGGGTACTATGGCTACACCTTC.

The chain couples TRBV7-9 to TRBJ1-4; D call uncertain. This CDR3 is 13 amino acids long. Germline-derived CDR1 and CDR2 are SEHNR and FQNEAQ (reference sequence). The V gene lost 5 bases and the J gene lost 6 bases, with 10 bases spanning the gap. The DNA for the CDR3 is TGTGCCAGCAGCCCTGGGTTAGATGAAAAACTGTTTTTT. Protein: CASSPGLDEKLFF.

The chain carries TRBV2 and TRBJ2-2; possibly TRBD1 for D (6 bases). V lost 6 bases to trimming and J lost 3 bases, with 11 bases between them. The germline CDR1 and CDR2 sequences are SNHLY and FYNNEI. CDR3 length: 14 residues. CDR3 nucleotides: TGTGCCAGCAGCCTGACAGGAGACACCGGGGAGCTGTTTTTT. Protein product: CASSLTGDTGELFF.

This clone was recorded once. The chain uses TRBV19 and TRBJ2-3, with D possibly TRBD1 on 7 matching bases. Looked up from germline, CDR1 is LNHDA and CDR2 is SQIVND (reference sequence). The CDR3 length is 16 residues. V was clipped by 3 bases and J by 2 bases, with 15 bases between them. CDR3: CASSIQGGFPTDTQYF. The CDR3 DNA reads as TGTGCCAGTAGTATCCAGGGGGGTTTCCCCACAGATACGCAGTATTTT.

This chain joins TRBV5-1 and TRBJ2-7, with TRBD2 identical over 9 bases. Losses at the gene ends were 2 bases for V and 4 bases for J; bases not matched to a gene: 1. The CDR3 loop spans 13 amino acids. CDR1 is SGHRS and CDR2 is YFSETQ in the germline V gene. The CDR3 bases are TGCGCCAGCAGCTTAACTAGCGGGTACGAGCAGTACGTC. It codes for CASSLTSGYEQYV.

J is TRBJ1-1 and V is TRBV5-1; 9 bases fit TRBD1. This CDR3 is built from 15 residues. Germline V gene lookup returns CDR1 SGHRS and CDR2 YFSETQ. V was clipped by 4 bases and J by 4 bases; unmatched bases: 8. For the CDR3, the DNA is TGCGCCAGCAGCAGCGGGGACAGGGATCTCACTGAAGCTTTCTTT. Protein product: CASSSGDRDLTEAFF.

This chain links TRBV21-1 with TRBJ2-7. TRBV21-1 is tagged as a pseudogene. The CDR3 extends over 17 amino acids. The CDR3 sequence: CASSKAVMRGAPYEQYV. Written as DNA, the CDR3 is TGTGCCAGCAGCAAAGCCGTCATGAGGGGCGCGCCCTACGAGCAGTACGTC.

This sequence joins TRBV2 and TRBJ1-2; D gene unclear. There are 15 residues in the CDR3. The V gene's germline CDR1 is SNHLY and CDR2 FYNNEI. Trimming pared 6 bases from V and 4 bases from J, leaving 18 bases between. This CDR3 is CASSPAPELGYGYTF. The CDR3, as DNA: TGTGCCAGCAGCCCAGCCCCGGAGTTGGGCTATGGCTACACCTTC.

The chain joins TRBV27 to TRBJ1-2; TRBD1 aligns across 8 bases. The J segment lost 0 bases and the V segment lost 4 bases, leaving 13 bases of the junction unmatched. The CDR3 has 18 residues. Germline CDR1 MNHEY, CDR2 SMNVEV (reference sequence). The CDR3 DNA reads as TGTGCCAGCAGTTCACTAGTTCGACAGGGGACGACTAACTATGGCTACACCTTC. It specifies CASSSLVRQGTTNYGYTF.

CDR3 protein: CASSRGDRATEAFF. CDR3 bases: TGTGCCAGCAGCCGGGGGGACAGGGCCACTGAAGCTTTCTTT. The chain joins TRBV5-4 to TRBJ1-1; 9 nucleotides align to TRBD1. The germline gives CDR1 SGHNT, CDR2 YYREEE (reference sequence). J gave up 4 bases and V 4 bases, and 5 bases lay outside the gene matches. This CDR3 contains 14 residues.

The V gene is TRBV6-5, the J gene TRBJ1-2; 7 bases align to TRBD1. Looked up from germline, CDR1 is MNHEY and CDR2 is SVGAGI. Trimming at V came to 4 bases and at J to 2 bases, leaving 10 bases not matched to a gene. The CDR3 is 16 amino acids. The DNA of the CDR3 is TGTGCCAGCAGTTCAATCACAGGGGCGCCCAACTATGGCTACACCTTC. It is translated as CASSSITGAPNYGYTF.

This rearrangement joins TRBV6-6 to TRBJ2-7; 8 positions agree with TRBD2. The CDR3 consists of 14 residues. Losses at the gene ends were 2 bases for V and 5 bases for J; bases not matched to a gene: 5. CDR1 and CDR2 from the germline V gene are MNHNY and SVGAGI (reference sequence). Here the CDR3 DNA reads TGTGCCAGCAGTTACCCGGGGGGGGAAAACGAGCAGTACGTC. Its protein is CASSYPGGENEQYV.

This rearrangement joins TRBV3-1 (or the pseudogene TRBV3-2) to TRBJ1-1, with TRBD1 as a possible D gene (6 bases). Germline CDR1 and CDR2: LGHDT and YNNKEL (reference sequence). V was shortened by 4 bases and J by 5 bases, with 17 bases between the two germline ends. The CDR3 contains 15 residues. CDR3 DNA: TGTGCCAGCAGCCCCGATCCCGGGGGGCGTACTGAAGCTTTCTTT. Translated, it gives CASSPDPGGRTEAFF.

The V call is TRBV28, the J call TRBJ1-5, with D possibly matching TRBD1 (5 bases). Germline CDR1 MDHEN, CDR2 SYDVKM. V lost 5 bases and J 9 bases, leaving 23 bases between the germline ends. This CDR3 contains 16 residues. The CDR3 nucleotides read TGTGCCAGCAGTCCATTCGGGACTGCACGGATCGGGCCCCAGCATTTT. Residues: CASSPFGTARIGPQHF.

The chain combines TRBV7-3 with TRBJ2-7; D may match TRBD1 or TRBD2 (5 bases each). The CDR3 extends over 14 amino acids. Trimming removed 3 bases from V and 3 bases from J, with 12 bases in between. In germline, CDR1 is SGHTA, CDR2 FQGTGA. In DNA, the CDR3 is TGTGCCAGCAGCTTGGGGGACCGAGTCTACGAGCAGTACTTC. This codes for CASSLGDRVYEQYF.

The V call is TRBV6-2 or TRBV6-3, the J call TRBJ1-4; D is perhaps TRBD1 (5 bases). Trimming shortened V by 2 bases and J by 10 bases, and 11 bases separated the two germline ends. CDR3 length: 13 amino acids. Germline CDR1 reads MNHEY; CDR2 reads SVGEGT. Written as DNA, the CDR3 is TGTGCCAGCAGTTACCTACGGGGGGGAAAACTGTTTTTT. Protein: CASSYLRGGKLFF.

The rearrangement uses TRBV6-5 and TRBJ1-1; D not resolved. Trimming left V 2 bases short and J 10 bases short, with 17 bases between. Germline values: CDR1 MNHEY, CDR2 SVGAGI. The CDR3 loop spans 14 amino acids. The CDR3 coding sequence is TGTGCCAGCAGTTACCCACCGGAGAATCCGATAGCTTTCTTT. Protein sequence: CASSYPPENPIAFF.

The V call is TRBV7-2, the J call TRBJ1-1; TRBD1 might be the D (6 bases). Germline V lookup: CDR1 SGHTA, CDR2 FQGNSA. The length of the CDR3 is 16 residues. Trimming stripped 3 bases from V and 4 bases from J, with 18 bases between. The CDR3 DNA reads as TGTGCCAGCAGCTTCGTTTTGGACAAGGGGGGCACTGAAGCTTTCTTT. Encoded protein: CASSFVLDKGGTEAFF. Full variable domain (remainder filled in from reference TRBV7-2 and TRBJ1-1): GAGVSQSPSNKVTEKGKDVELRCDPISGHTALYWYRQSLGQGLEFLIYFQGNSAPDKSGLPSDRFSAERTGGSVSTLTIQRTQQEDSAVYLCASSFVLDKGGTEAFFGQGTRLTVV.

The V and J genes are TRBV29-1 and TRBJ1-1; no reliable D call. Trimming stripped 7 bases from V and 0 bases from J, with 15 bases between. Per the germline V gene, CDR1 is SQVTM and CDR2 is ANQGSEA. CDR3 size: 14 residues. For the CDR3, the DNA is TGCAGCGCCCTAGGGCGGTCTTTGAACACTGAAGCTTTCTTT. This gives the protein CSALGRSLNTEAFF.

The genes are TRBV5-1 and TRBJ1-5; D remains unclear. The CDR3 runs 14 residues. Germline V gene data show CDR1 as SGHRS and CDR2 as YFSETQ. Trimming removed 0 bases at V and 7 bases at J, with 11 bases between. The CDR3 DNA reads as TGCGCCAGCAGCTTGGCCGGGCCGCCACAGCCCCAGCATTTT. Its translation is CASSLAGPPQPQHF.

V usage is TRBV3-1 (or the pseudogene TRBV3-2) and J usage is TRBJ1-6; the match to TRBD1 covers 7 bases. The CDR3 totals 17 residues. V gave up 0 bases and J gave up 8 bases; unmatched junction bases: 10. Germline V gene data show CDR1 as LGHDT and CDR2 as YNNKEL (reference sequence). The CDR3: CASSQDLGQVVHSPLHF. CDR3 nucleotides: TGTGCCAGCAGCCAAGATCTAGGACAGGTAGTTCATTCACCCCTCCACTTT.

The genes are TRBV19 and TRBJ1-2; no clear D. Trimming removed 8 bases at V and 8 bases at J, with 9 bases between. The length of the CDR3 is 10 residues. Germline values: CDR1 LNHDA, CDR2 SQIVND (reference sequence). The CDR3 nucleotides read TGTGCCAGTCGGCTAGAAGGCTACACCTTC. As protein: CASRLEGYTF.

The chain uses TRBV11-1 and TRBJ2-2; unclear D gene. The CDR3 is made up of 12 amino acids. Germline V lookup: CDR1 SGHAT, CDR2 FQDESV (reference sequence). V lost 0 bases to trimming and J lost 6 bases, with 2 bases between them. For the CDR3, the DNA is TGTGCCAGCAGCTTAGCGTCCGGGGAGCTGTTTTTT. Translated, it gives CASSLASGELFF.

V gene TRBV20-1 combines with J gene TRBJ2-7; D is undetermined. Germline CDR1 and CDR2: DFQATT and SNEGSKA (reference sequence). This CDR3 contains 11 residues. Trimming shortened V by 3 bases and J by 3 bases, and 6 bases separated the two germline ends. The CDR3 region is CSARVSYEQYF. The CDR3 DNA follows: TGCAGTGCTAGGGTGAGCTACGAGCAGTACTTC.

J is TRBJ2-3 and V is TRBV27, with a weak D call TRBD2 (6 bases). The V and J ends lost 5 bases and 4 bases respectively, with 16 bases between them. The CDR3 spans 15 residues. The germline gives CDR1 MNHEY, CDR2 SMNVEV (reference sequence). The CDR3 here is CASSLSTRASDTQYF. CDR3 bases: TGTGCCAGCAGTCTTTCGACTAGGGCGTCAGATACGCAGTATTTT.

The V call is TRBV4-2, the J call TRBJ1-1; D ambiguous. Germline V gene data show CDR1 as LGHNA and CDR2 as YNFKEQ. V lost 4 bases and J lost 5, with 20 bases in between. CDR3 length: 16 residues. The CDR3, as DNA: TGTGCCAGCAGCCCATCCCAGCCGCGGGCTGGGACTGAAGCTTTCTTT. Protein product: CASSPSQPRAGTEAFF.

The chain links TRBV9 to TRBJ1-1; perhaps TRBD1 as D (5 bases). The V gene's germline CDR1 is SGDLS and CDR2 YYNGEE. CDR3 length: 14 amino acids. Trimming took off 0 bases at V and 4 bases at J, with 10 bases between the two ends. In DNA form, the CDR3 reads TGTGCCAGCAGCGTAGGGCAGGGCACCACTGAAGCTTTCTTT. Protein: CASSVGQGTTEAFF.

V usage is TRBV5-1 and J usage is TRBJ2-1; no firm D call. This CDR3 comprises 15 residues. Germline CDR1 SGHRS, CDR2 YFSETQ. V was clipped by 0 bases and J by 0 bases, with 7 bases between them. The chain's CDR3 is CASSLEKSSYNEQFF. CDR3 in DNA: TGCGCCAGCAGCTTGGAAAAGAGCTCCTACAATGAGCAGTTCTTC. Variable domain in full (rest from reference TRBV5-1 and TRBJ2-1): KAGVTQTPRYLIKTRGQQVTLSCSPISGHRSVSWYQQTPGQGLQFLFEYFSETQRNKGNFPGRFSGRQFSNSRSEMNVSTLELGDSALYLCASSLEKSSYNEQFFGPGTRLTVL.

The chain links TRBV2 to TRBJ1-2; no clear D gene. The CDR3 covers 15 residues. Germline CDR1 is SNHLY and CDR2 is FYNNEI. The V and J ends lost 3 bases and 0 bases respectively, with 11 bases between them. For the CDR3, the DNA is TGTGCCAGCAGTGATTTAAGGAGGGCTAACTATGGCTACACCTTC. This sequence encodes CASSDLRRANYGYTF.

This clone was detected only once. The chain recombines TRBV7-9 with TRBJ1-2; TRBD1 might be the D (5 bases). CDR1 and CDR2 from the germline V gene are SEHNR and FQNEAQ (reference sequence). The CDR3 runs 15 residues. V was shortened by 5 bases and J by 6 bases, with 19 bases between the two germline ends. The CDR3 sequence: CASSPYGAALDGYTF. DNA for the CDR3: TGTGCCAGCAGCCCCTACGGGGCTGCGCTGGATGGCTACACCTTC. The whole variable domain, filled in from reference TRBV7-9 and TRBJ1-2, reads DTGVSQNPRHKITKRGQNVTFRCDPISEHNRLYWYRQTLGQGPEFLTYFQNEAQLEKSRLLSDRFSAERPKGSFSTLEIQRTEQGDSAMYLCASSPYGAALDGYTFGSGTRLTVV.